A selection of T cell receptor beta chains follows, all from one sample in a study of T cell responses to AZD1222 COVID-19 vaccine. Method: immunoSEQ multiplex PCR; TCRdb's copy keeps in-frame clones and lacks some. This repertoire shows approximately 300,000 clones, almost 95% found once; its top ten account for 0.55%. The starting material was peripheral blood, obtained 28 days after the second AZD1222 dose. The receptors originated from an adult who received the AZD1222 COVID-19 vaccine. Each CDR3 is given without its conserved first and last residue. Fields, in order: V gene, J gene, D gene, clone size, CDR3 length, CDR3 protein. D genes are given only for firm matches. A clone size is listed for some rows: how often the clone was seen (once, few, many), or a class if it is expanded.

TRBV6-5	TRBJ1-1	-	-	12	ASNKQASSTEAF
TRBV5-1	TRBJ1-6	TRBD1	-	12	ASKTDRRNSPLH
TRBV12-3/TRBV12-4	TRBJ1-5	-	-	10	ASSSVHAPQH
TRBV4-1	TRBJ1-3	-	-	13	ASSTRGAWGNTIY
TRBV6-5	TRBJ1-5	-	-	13	ASNPGWGGNQPQH
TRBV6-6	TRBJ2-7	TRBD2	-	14	ASRSGTSGSFYEQY
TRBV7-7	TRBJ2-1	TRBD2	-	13	ASSSLAGGYNEQF
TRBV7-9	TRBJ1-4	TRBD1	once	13	ASSSQGGTNEKLF
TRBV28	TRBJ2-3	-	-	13	ASTPLVSSTDTQY
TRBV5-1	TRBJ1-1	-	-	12	ASSLAGENTEAF
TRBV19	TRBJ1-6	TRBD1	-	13	ASTEGTGGNSPLH
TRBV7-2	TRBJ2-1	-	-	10	ASSPEVGEQF
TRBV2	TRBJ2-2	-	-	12	ASSEWRNTGELF
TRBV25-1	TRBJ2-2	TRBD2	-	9	ASTGGGELF
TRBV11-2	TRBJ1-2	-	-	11	ASSSSDGYGYT
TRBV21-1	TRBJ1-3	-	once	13	ASSSGTGTGNTIY
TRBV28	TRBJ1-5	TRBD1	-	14	ASSLNMGQFDQPQH
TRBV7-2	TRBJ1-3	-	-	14	ASSPVEQGSGNTIY
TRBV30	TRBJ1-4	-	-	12	AWSARGENQKLF
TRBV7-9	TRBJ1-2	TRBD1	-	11	ASSGGTAYGYT
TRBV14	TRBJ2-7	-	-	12	ASLVGRDSYEQY
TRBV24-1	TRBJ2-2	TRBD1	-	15	ATSDRRTGTGPGELF
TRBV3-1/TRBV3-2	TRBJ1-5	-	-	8	ASAPGPQH
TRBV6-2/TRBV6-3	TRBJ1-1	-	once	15	ASSYYSGKRVFTEAF
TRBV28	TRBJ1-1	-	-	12	ASITPHVFTEAF
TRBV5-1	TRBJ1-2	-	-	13	ASSFEGLPYYGYT
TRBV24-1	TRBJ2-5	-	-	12	ATSDAGPQETQY